This T cell receptor beta chain was recorded in a study of T cell responses to AZD1222 COVID-19 vaccine. Some clones are missing from TCRdb's copy, which holds only in-frame ones; the method was immunoSEQ multiplex PCR. The table has about 92,000 clones, approximately 91% seen once. This CDR3 spans 14 amino acids. V lost 8 bases and J 5 bases, leaving 21 bases between the germline ends. CDR1 is SQVTM and CDR2 is ANQGSEA in the germline V gene. The sequencing used peripheral blood, collected on day 0 of AZD1222 vaccination. This chain links TRBV29-1 with TRBJ2-5, with D possibly TRBD2 on 6 matching bases. This TCR came from an adult in good health. CDR3 loop: CSLPPGGYGETQYF. The CDR3, as DNA: TGCAGCCTCCCTCCTGGGGGGTACGGGGAGACCCAGTACTTC. Full variable domain (missing parts from reference TRBV29-1 and TRBJ2-5): SAVISQKPSRDICQRGTSLTIQCQVDSQVTMMFWYRQQPGQSLTLIATANQGSEATYESGFVIDKFPISRPNLTFSTLTVSNMSPEDSSIYLCSLPPGGYGETQYFGPGTRLLVL.